This T cell receptor beta chain was sequenced during a study of cytomegalovirus exposure and HLA in healthy donors (dated by TCRdb to about 2017). Regarding the complete study: In an earlier analysis of roughly 500 of the donors, less than 350 Gb of sequence data and 90 million to 120 million unique TCR beta sequences from about 190 million T cells were reported. Roughly 300 gigabases of sequencing data and tens of millions of unique TCR sequences were included in an early release covering roughly 600 HLA-typed donors. Donor age, sex, ethnicity and CMV serostatus were compiled alongside the repertoire data. The aim of the study was to test whether cataloging public T cell receptors could identify signatures of past pathogen exposure. Besides the first cohort of approximately 670 subjects, a separate validation cohort made up of 120 different subjects was used. In an earlier analysis of more than 550 of the donors, high-throughput TCR beta sequencing was used to judge whether each TCR beta V gene segment behaved as functional or pseudogenic. High-throughput TCR immunosequencing, statistical association of individual TCRs with disease status, and machine learning were combined to predict cytomegalovirus infection status. The study profiled the T cell repertoires of hundreds of subjects by immunosequencing and related them to cytomegalovirus serostatus. Roughly five DR-DQ haplotypes were handled as single units for association and clustering, since linkage in the cohort was strong. A later analysis re-examined previously published TCR beta repertoires from about 670 donors and added high-resolution HLA genotyping to investigate patterns of TCR occurrence. The number of typed donors differed by locus: about 620-630 for A, B, C, DRB1 and DQB1; 500 to 550 for DQA1; some 610 for DPA1; and around 450 for DPB1. HLA typing covered class I and class II loci at four-digit resolution. In a later genetic analysis, genome-wide SNP genotypes for about 65% of the 666 donors were used, and that subset was treated as a discovery cohort. All discovery cohort repertoires had been generated on a single sequencing platform. In the later analysis, no new phenotypic data were used to find candidate immune exposures; instead, reliance was placed on TCR beta sequences and their occurrence across donors. Among the roughly 400 genotyped donors, 81% belonged to the genetic ancestry cluster associated with self-reported Caucasian donors. Among roughly 400 genotyped donors of the cohort, an average of around 240,000 unique TCR beta nucleotide sequences was sequenced per donor, of which about 20% were non-productive.

For CDR1 and CDR2, the germline V gene lists KGHSH and LQKENI. V and J are trimmed by 4 bases and 4 bases, and the gene matches miss 6 bases of the junction. Reading from cysteine to phenylalanine, the CDR3 counts 14 amino acids. The CDR3 DNA has 42 bases and is translated from base 1. Library generation was performed with the immunoSEQ multiplex PCR assay. The multiplex PCR relied on a mix of 60 forward primers for TCR Vbeta segments and 13 reverse primers for TCR Jbeta segments. A multiplex PCR assay on genomic DNA amplified the CDR3 region of rearranged TCR beta genes. The Illumina HiSeq System was used to sequence the amplified TCR beta libraries as 87-base-pair reads. Processing in the source paper ran as follows. A later analysis counted tens of millions of unique TCR beta chains across the 550 to 700 repertoires, and 9.5 million to 11 million of these chains were shared by at least two donors. A nearest-neighbor algorithm error-corrected the raw reads and collapsed the reads into unique sequences, merging closely related sequences to remove PCR and sequencing errors. CDR3 sequences were aligned to IMGT reference sequences to assign V, D and J gene segments. Each retained sequence needed at least a six-nucleotide match to both a V gene segment and a J gene segment. Rearrangements were classified as productive when the CDR3 lacked stop codons and remained in frame with V and J, and all other rearrangements were classified as non-productive. Following IMGT convention, CDR3 was defined as the stretch from the second conserved V-encoded cysteine up to the conserved J-encoded phenylalanine. Sequences without an unambiguous match to a single V gene segment were excluded from the earlier analysis of 587 of the donors. In an earlier analysis of 587 of the donors, V segments were called functional above 56.7% productive rearrangements and were called segregating when the between-donor standard deviation exceeded 5%. To diagnose cytomegalovirus status from the catalog of TCR beta chain sequences, a statistical classification framework was built. In a later analysis, TCR nucleotide sequences were compared against IMGT/GENE-DB human TR gene sequences so that V and J genes could be assigned. The TCRdist pipeline was used in a later analysis to assign CDR3 sequences and most-parsimonious VDJ recombination scenarios. In a later analysis, each TCR beta chain was defined by its CDR3 amino acid sequence together with its V-gene family, and reads without a unique V-gene family were excluded. To address suspected cross-contamination and a sequencing artifact, a later analysis removed some 620 highly shared, low-generation-probability nucleotide sequences. A later analysis calculated a clonal expansion index for each public chain from normalized within-repertoire ranks of inferred template counts. In a later analysis, generation probabilities were computed using a VDJ recombination model fitted to out-of-frame rearrangements, and the results were checked against IGoR. In a later analysis, TCR-TCR, TCR-HLA and TCR-CMV co-occurrence was scored with hypergeometric tests, and a repertoire-size bias correction was applied to TCR pairs. False discovery rates were estimated in a later analysis by permuting HLA or CMV assignments 20 times. A later analysis grouped co-occurring TCRs with DBSCAN, adding TCRdist sequence similarity when clustering within HLA-allele-positive subsets. Co-occurrence clustering excluded repertoires with fewer than 30,000 or more than 120,000 public chains, plus five with anomalous nucleotide sharing. Here the immuneACCESS table is served through TCRdb, limited to in-frame sequences with V and J called. Missing clones are a known gap in these copies; in checked studies unresolved V genes cover under half, and the rest lacks a known reason. V and J calls and clone size follow that table, whereas D and trimming were derived from the DNA. A total of 30,000 to 50,000 clones appear in this sample, 60% to 70% of them only once. Roughly 3.9% of the sample is in the top ten clones.

In total, 500 to 700 healthy bone marrow donors made up the cohort. Cohort members were all nominally healthy when sampled, although unrecorded immune exposures were likely present. The donor tested CMV seronegative and was one of the 352 seronegative cohort members. Every donor gave a peripheral blood sample, and the peripheral blood mononuclear cells from that sample were used for TCR beta sequencing. Genomic DNA extraction from the blood cell samples was performed with the Qiagen DNeasy Blood Extraction Kit. General findings and caveats noted by the study authors: Assigning TCR associations to individual alleles was difficult when HLA alleles, especially DR and DQ, strongly co-occurred. According to the authors, the approach could potentially be generalized to other disease states and immunological phenotypes. While some public TCRs were present in many individuals, most TCR sequences turned up only very rarely across donors. In both the original and validation cohorts, the classifier was reported to diagnose cytomegalovirus status with high specificity and sensitivity. A further reported finding was that TCR beta sequences accurately predicted the HLA-A and HLA-B alleles for most subjects in the first cohort. The only immune exposure information available for the cohort was CMV serostatus. Because the 87-base-pair reads could not distinguish some IMGT-functional V segments, including TRBV6-2 and TRBV6-3, those segments were excluded. At a false discovery rate of 0.05, a later analysis linked 16,951 TCR beta sequences to specific HLA alleles. Because HLA typing was missing for some donors at each locus, association tests included only the typed subset. The study gave a list of under 200 TCR beta chains associated with cytomegalovirus. According to a later analysis, most CMV-associated TCR beta chains appeared to be HLA-restricted, and the HLA associations seemed to be driven largely by CMV exposure. A later genetic analysis reported fewer N-insertions in productive TCRs among donors in an Asian-associated ancestry cluster than the roughly 650-donor mean. A later genetic analysis associated a missense DCLRE1C variant with V-gene and J-gene trimming of TCR beta chains, and an independent cohort replicated the association. The presence/absence analyses assumed that sequencing depth was roughly uniform across donors, and that assumption may not be true. In an earlier analysis of approximately 590 of the donors, most TCR beta V segments appeared in productive rearrangements about 87% or about 30% of the time, broadly matching IMGT annotations. A later analysis found that HLA-associated TCR beta chains were more clonally expanded and had lower generation probabilities than equally common non-associated chains. Seventeen rarely observed V segments, including chromosome 9 orphons, were excluded from the earlier analysis of almost 600 of the donors because counts were too low. A few of the identified cytomegalovirus-associated TCR beta chains were confirmed in vitro to be specific for cytomegalovirus antigens. According to a later analysis, parvovirus B19, influenza, CMV and Epstein-Barr virus appeared linked to several top co-occurrence clusters. Linkage disequilibrium might explain the correlated functional status among segregating V segments, but an unknown experimental factor could not be ruled out. The cohort was sequenced for TCR beta chains only, and without alpha or paired-chain data the features that could be detected were limited. In a later analysis, TCR association rates were found to vary across HLA loci, with the most associated TCRs seen for DRB1 alleles and the fewest for HLA-C alleles. A cluster of highly shared sequence variants was judged likely to be a technical artifact of the sequencing pipeline.

Turning to this clone: The antigen it binds to is not known. Base-call qualities are not available, and no considerably larger clone is one nucleotide away.

Sequencing was done on a sample of PBMCs. The chain couples TRBV18 to TRBJ1-2; TRBD1 agrees with 7 junctional bases. This clonotype originated in a man in his forties in good health and CMV-seronegative. The nucleotide sequence is given as TGTGCCAGCTCACACGGACAGGACTTCTATGGCTACACCTTC. Its coded protein is CASSHGQDFYGYTF.